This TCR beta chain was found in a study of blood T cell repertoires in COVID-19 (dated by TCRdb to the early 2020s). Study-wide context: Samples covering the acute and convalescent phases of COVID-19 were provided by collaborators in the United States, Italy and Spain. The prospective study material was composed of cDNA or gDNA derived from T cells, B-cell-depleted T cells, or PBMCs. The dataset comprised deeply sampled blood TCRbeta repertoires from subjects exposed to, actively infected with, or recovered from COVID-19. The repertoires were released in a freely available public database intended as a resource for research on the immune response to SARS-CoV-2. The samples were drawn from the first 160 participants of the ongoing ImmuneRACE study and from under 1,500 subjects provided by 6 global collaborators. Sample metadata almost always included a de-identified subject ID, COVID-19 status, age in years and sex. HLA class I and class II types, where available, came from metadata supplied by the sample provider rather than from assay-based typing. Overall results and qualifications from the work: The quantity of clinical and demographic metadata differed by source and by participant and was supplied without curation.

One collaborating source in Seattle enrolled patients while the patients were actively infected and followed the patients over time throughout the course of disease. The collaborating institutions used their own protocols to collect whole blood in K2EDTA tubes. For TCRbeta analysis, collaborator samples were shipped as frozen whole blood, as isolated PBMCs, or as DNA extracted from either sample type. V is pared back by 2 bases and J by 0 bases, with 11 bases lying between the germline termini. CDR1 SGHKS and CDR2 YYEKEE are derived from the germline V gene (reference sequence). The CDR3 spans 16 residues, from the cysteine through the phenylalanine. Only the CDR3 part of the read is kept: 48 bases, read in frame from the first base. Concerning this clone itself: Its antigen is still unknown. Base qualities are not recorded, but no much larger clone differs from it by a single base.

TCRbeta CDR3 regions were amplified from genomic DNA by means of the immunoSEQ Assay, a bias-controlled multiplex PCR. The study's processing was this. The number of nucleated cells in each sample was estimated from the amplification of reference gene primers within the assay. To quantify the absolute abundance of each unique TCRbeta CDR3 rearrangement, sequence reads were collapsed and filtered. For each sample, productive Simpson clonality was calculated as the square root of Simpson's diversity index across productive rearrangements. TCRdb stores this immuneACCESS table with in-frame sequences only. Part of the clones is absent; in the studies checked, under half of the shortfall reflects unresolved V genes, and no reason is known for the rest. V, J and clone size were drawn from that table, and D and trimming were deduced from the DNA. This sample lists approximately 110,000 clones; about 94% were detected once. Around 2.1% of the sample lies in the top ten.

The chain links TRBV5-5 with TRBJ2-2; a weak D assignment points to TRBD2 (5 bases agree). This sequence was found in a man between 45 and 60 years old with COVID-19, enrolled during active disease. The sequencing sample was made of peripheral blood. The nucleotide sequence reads TGTGCCAGCAGCTTCATCAGAGGGACGAACACCGGGGAGCTGTTTTTT. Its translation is CASSFIRGTNTGELFF.